The TCR beta chain described here comes from a study of T cells in Graves' hyperthyroidism and ophthalmopathy. Broader study findings: Appearing also in blood were most of the thyroid clonotypes expanded above 0.001. Ophthalmopathy cases were set apart from stable hyperthyroidism by a 13 V-J model.

Clinical symptoms, serum thyroxine, TRAb, thyroid ultrasound and orbital computed tomography informed diagnoses. V lost 2 bases, J lost 4 bases, and 9 bases lay in between. This CDR3 has 14 residues. Germline lookup yields CDR1 MNHNS and CDR2 SASEGT. This clonotype was seen only a few times. The antigen is unknown. TCR beta CDR3 regions were amplified from RNA transcripts. The TCR CDR3 first-round RT-PCR relied on the HTBI primer set. TCRdb analysed the multiplex PCR reads with MiXCR anew, one entry per CDR3 protein. The sample lists hundreds of thousands of distinct CDR3 sequences, 25% occurring once. This TCR came from a man aged 50 to 59 with Graves' hyperthyroidism. Sequenced sample: blood. J is TRBJ2-1 and V is TRBV6-1, with no clear D. CDR3 nucleotide sequence: TGTGCCAGCAGTGAAATGTCGTTTTACAATGAGCAGTTCTTC. Amino acids: CASSEMSFYNEQFF.